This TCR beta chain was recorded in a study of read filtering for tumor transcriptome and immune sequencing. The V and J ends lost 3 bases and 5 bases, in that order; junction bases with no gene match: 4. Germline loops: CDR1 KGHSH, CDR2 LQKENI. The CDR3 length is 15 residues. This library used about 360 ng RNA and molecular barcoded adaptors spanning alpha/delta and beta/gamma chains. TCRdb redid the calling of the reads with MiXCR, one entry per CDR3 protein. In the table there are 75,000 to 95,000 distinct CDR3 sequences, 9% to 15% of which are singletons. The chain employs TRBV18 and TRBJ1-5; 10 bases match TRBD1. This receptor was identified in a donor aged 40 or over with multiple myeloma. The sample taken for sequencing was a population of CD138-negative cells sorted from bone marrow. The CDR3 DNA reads TGTGCCAGCTCACCGGGACAGGGGTACTATCAGCCCCAGCATTTT. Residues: CASSPGQGYYQPQHF.